The 4 T cell receptor beta chains given below trace back to one sample, sequenced in a study of blood T cells in healthy people across ages. Primers used in a second PCR of about 6 to 12 cycles were a sample-barcoded 5' primer and a J-beta primer mix. TCRdb independently ran MiXCR on the 5' RACE reads; one entry per CDR3 protein. The table lists 500,000 to 600,000 distinct CDR3 sequences, roughly 28% of them singletons. The source material was blood. The receptors were gathered from a woman between 65 and 79 years old in good health.

This clonotype has just a few counts. This chain joins TRBV20-1 and TRBJ1-4, with 8 bases that match TRBD1. V trimming: 3 bases; J trimming: 3 bases; junction bases outside the gene matches: 6. Germline loops: CDR1 DFQATT, CDR2 SNEGSKA (reference sequence). This CDR3 has 15 amino acids. CDR3 protein: CSARRTGGPNEKLFF. The CDR3 DNA is TGCAGTGCTAGGCGTACAGGGGGACCTAATGAAAAACTGTTTTTT.

The chain is built from TRBV5-1 and TRBJ2-5, with D possibly matching TRBD1 (5 bases). V lost 8 bases and J lost 4, with 18 bases in between. CDR3 length: 14 amino acids. Per the germline V gene, CDR1 is SGHRS and CDR2 is YFSETQ. As DNA, the CDR3 is TGCGCCAGTAGTAAGGGGTCGGAGCGAGAGACCCAGTACTTC. This sequence encodes CASSKGSERETQYF. Variable domain in full (rest from reference TRBV5-1 and TRBJ2-5): KAGVTQTPRYLIKTRGQQVTLSCSPISGHRSVSWYQQTPGQGLQFLFEYFSETQRNKGNFPGRFSGRQFSNSRSEMNVSTLELGDSALYLCASSKGSERETQYFGPGTRLLVL.

There are a few counts of this clonotype. CDR3 in DNA: TGTGCCAGCAGCGTGACAGGGGGCGCGGAGACCCAGTACTTC. This sequence encodes CASSVTGGAETQYF. This chain links TRBV2 with TRBJ2-5; TRBD1 aligns across 10 bases. Germline loops: CDR1 SNHLY, CDR2 FYNNEI. This CDR3 is built from 14 residues. V trimming: 6 bases; J trimming: 5 bases; junction bases outside the gene matches: 6.

This rearrangement joins TRBV24-1 to TRBJ2-3; no definite D call. CDR3 size: 16 residues. Deletions cut 3 bases from V and 6 bases from J, with 18 bases between. Germline CDR1 is KGHDR and CDR2 is SFDVKD. CDR3 sequence reads: CATSDPGGPLGDTQYF. CDR3 nucleotide sequence: TGTGCCACCAGTGATCCCGGCGGACCCCTGGGGGATACGCAGTATTTT.